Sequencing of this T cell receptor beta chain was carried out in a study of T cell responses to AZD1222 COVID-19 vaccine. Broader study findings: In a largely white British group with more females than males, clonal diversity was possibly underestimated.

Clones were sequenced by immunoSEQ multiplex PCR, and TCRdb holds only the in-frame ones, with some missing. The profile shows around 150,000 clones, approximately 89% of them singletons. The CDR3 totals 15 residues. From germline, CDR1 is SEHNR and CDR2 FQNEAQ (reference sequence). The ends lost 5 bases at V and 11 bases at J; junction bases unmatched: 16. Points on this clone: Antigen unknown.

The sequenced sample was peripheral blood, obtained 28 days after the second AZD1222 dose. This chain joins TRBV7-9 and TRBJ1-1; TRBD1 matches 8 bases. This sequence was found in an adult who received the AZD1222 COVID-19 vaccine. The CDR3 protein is CASSPHQTGDLGAFF. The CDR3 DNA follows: TGTGCCAGCAGCCCACATCAGACAGGGGATTTAGGGGCTTTCTTT.